The clone carrying this TCR beta chain came up many times. This sample is part of a study of T cells in Graves' hyperthyroidism and ophthalmopathy. The CDR3 sequence is 14 residues long. Germline CDR1 DFQATT, CDR2 SNEGSKA (reference sequence). J gave up 6 bases and V 1 base, and 5 bases lay outside the gene matches. RNA transcripts served as the template for amplifying TCR beta CDR3 regions. The TCR CDR3 first-round RT-PCR relied on the HTBI primer set. TCRdb passed the multiplex PCR reads through MiXCR, listing each CDR3 protein once. The sample has roughly 500,000 distinct CDR3 sequences; 46% are singletons.

The TCR sequence derives from an adult woman with Graves' disease, either hyperthyroidism or ophthalmopathy (not recorded which). This chain joins TRBV20-1 and TRBJ1-5, with TRBD1 matching over 8 bases. Sequencing was done on a sample of peripheral blood or thyroid tissue (not recorded which). CDR3 region: CSARGDRGGQPQHF. CDR3 coding DNA: TGCAGTGCTAGAGGCGACAGGGGAGGTCAGCCCCAGCATTTT.